This entry is about one T cell receptor beta chain. Antigen specificity is unknown. The data belong to a study of CD8 T cells in Susac syndrome. RNA was extracted with the RNeasy kit, and a quantity of about 0.45 to 1 ug was reverse transcribed using random hexamers. TCRdb re-analysed the immunoSEQ multiplex PCR reads in MiXCR, keeping a single row per CDR3 protein. The sample includes roughly 80,000 distinct CDR3 sequences, 94% of them seen just once. Germline CDR1 and CDR2: LNHDA and SQIVND (reference sequence). Germline trimming cut 6 bases from V and 4 bases from J; bases unmatched to any gene: 4. This CDR3 contains 15 residues. Overall study results and limits: The TCR sequencing and HLA analysis in the study involved a relatively small number of individuals, as the study acknowledged. The authors found around 17 Susac-specific public clones in total CD8+ repertoires and 4 to 6 in CD8+ TEMRA repertoires.

The source of this sequence is a human donor with Susac syndrome. The chain uses TRBV19 and TRBJ1-6; TRBD1 agrees at 9 bases. Specimen: CD8+ T cells from PBMCs. Written as DNA, the CDR3 is TGTGCCAGTAGACAAGACAGGGGGTATAATTCACCCCTCCACTTT. This translates into CASRQDRGYNSPLHF.